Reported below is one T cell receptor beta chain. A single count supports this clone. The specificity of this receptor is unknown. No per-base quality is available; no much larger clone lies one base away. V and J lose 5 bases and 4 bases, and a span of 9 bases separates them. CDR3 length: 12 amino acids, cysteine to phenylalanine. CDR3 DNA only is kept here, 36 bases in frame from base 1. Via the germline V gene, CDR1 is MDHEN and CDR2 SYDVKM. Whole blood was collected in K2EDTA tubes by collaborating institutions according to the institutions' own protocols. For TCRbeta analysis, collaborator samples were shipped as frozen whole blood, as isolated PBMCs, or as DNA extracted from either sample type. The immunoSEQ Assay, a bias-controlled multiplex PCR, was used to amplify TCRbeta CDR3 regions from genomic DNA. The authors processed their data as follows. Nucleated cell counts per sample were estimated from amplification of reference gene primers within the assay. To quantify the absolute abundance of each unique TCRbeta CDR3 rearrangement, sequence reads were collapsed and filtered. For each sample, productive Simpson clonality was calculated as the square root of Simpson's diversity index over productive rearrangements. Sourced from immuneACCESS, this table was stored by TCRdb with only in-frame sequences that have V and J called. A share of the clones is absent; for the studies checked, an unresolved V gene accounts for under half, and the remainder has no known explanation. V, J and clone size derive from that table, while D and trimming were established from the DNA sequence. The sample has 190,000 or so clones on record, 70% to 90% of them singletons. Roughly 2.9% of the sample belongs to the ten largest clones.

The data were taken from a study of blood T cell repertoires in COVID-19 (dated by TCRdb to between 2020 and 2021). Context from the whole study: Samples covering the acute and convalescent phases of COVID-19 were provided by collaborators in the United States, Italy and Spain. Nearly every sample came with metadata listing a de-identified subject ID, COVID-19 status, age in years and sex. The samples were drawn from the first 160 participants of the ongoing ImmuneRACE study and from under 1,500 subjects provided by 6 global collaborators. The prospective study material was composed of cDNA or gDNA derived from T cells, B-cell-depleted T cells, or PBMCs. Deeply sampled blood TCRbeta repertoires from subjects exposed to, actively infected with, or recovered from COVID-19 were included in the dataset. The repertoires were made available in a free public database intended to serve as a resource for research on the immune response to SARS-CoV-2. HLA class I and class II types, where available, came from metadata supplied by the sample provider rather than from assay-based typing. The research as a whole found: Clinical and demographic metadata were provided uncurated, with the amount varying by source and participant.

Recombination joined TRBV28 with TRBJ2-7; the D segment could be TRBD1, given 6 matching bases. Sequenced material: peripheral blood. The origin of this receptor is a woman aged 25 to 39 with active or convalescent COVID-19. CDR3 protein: CASSPDRYEQYF. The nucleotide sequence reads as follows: TGTGCCAGCAGTCCAGACAGGTACGAGCAGTACTTC. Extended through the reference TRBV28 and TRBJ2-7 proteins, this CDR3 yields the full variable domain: DVKVTQSSRYLVKRTGEKVFLECVQDMDHENMFWYRQDPGLGLRLIYFSYDVKMKEKGDIPEGYSVSREKKERFSLILESASTNQTSMYLCASSPDRYEQYFGPGTRLTVT.